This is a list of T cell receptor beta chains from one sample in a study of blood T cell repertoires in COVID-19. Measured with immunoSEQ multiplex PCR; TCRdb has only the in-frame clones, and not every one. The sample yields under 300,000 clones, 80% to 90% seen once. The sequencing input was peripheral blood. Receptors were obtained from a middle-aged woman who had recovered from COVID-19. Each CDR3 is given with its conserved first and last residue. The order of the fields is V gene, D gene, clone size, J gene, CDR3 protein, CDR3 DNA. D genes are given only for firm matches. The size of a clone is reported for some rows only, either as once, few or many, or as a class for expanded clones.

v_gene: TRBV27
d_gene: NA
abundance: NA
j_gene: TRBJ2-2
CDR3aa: CASSSVWSDGVNTGELFF
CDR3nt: TGTGCCAGCAGTTCGGTTTGGTCGGATGGAGTTAACACCGGGGAGCTGTTTTTT

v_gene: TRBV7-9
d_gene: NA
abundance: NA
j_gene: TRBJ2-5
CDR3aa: CASSPAGQQETQYF
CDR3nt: TGTGCCAGCAGCCCTGCGGGACAGCAAGAGACCCAGTACTTC

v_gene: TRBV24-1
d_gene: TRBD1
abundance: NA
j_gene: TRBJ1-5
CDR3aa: CATSHRDRPNQPQHF
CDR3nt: TGTGCCACCAGTCACCGGGACAGGCCCAATCAGCCCCAGCATTTT

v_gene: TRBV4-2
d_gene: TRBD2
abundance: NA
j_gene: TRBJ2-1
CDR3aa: CASSLKAGSSYNEQFF
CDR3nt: TGTGCCAGCAGCCTGAAAGCGGGGAGCTCCTACAATGAGCAGTTCTTC

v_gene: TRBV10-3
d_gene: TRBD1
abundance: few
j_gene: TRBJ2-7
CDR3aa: CAIKPPGTGVSEQYF
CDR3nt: TGTGCCATCAAACCCCCCGGGACAGGGGTCTCCGAGCAGTACTTC

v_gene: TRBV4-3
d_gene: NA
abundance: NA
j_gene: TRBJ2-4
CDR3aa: CASSRSRENIQYF
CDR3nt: TGCGCCAGCAGCCGGTCTCGAGAGAACATTCAGTACTTC

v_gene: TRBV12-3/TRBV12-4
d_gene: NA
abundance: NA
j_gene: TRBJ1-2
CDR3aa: CASSLDSGLGYTF
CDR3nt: TGTGCCAGCAGTTTAGACTCAGGGCTTGGCTACACCTTC

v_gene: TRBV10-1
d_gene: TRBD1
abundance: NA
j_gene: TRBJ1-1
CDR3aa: CASRSGQGTTEAFF
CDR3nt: TGCGCCAGCAGATCGGGACAGGGGACCACTGAAGCTTTCTTT

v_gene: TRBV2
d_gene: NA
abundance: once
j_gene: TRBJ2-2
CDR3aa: CASSVSSYGTGELFF
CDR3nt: TGTGCCAGCAGTGTTTCTAGCTACGGCACCGGGGAGCTGTTTTTT

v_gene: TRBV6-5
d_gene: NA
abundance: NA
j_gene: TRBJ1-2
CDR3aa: CASTLNRDVGYTF
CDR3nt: TGTGCCAGCACCCTAAACAGGGACGTGGGCTACACCTTC

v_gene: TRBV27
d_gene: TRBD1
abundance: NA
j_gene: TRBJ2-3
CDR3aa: CASSFLGQGGRTDTQYF
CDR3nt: TGTGCCAGCAGTTTCCTAGGACAGGGCGGGCGGACAGATACGCAGTATTTT

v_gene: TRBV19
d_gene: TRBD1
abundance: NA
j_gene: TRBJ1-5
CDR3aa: CASSKGQPSNQPQHF
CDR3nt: TGTGCCAGTAGCAAGGGACAGCCGAGCAATCAGCCCCAGCATTTT

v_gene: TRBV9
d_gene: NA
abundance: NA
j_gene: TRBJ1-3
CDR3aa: CASSVDFRSSGNTIYF
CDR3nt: TGTGCCAGCAGCGTAGACTTCCGGAGCTCTGGAAACACCATATATTTT

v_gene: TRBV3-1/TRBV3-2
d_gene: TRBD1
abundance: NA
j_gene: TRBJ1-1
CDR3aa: CASSQGTGSTEAFF
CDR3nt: TGTGCCAGCAGCCAAGGGACAGGGAGCACTGAAGCTTTCTTT

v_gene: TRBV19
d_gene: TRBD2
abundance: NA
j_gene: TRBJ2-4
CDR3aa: CASSLAGGAKNIQYF
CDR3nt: TGTGCCAGTAGCCTAGCGGGAGGAGCCAAAAACATTCAGTACTTC

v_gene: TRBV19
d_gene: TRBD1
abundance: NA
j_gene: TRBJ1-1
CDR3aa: CASSLRQGAEAFF
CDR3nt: TGTGCCAGTAGTTTAAGACAGGGCGCTGAAGCTTTCTTT

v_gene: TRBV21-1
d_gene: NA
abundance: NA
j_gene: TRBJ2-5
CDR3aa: CASSNRTGEETQYF
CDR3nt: TGTGCCAGCAGCAACAGGACAGGGGAAGAGACCCAGTACTTC

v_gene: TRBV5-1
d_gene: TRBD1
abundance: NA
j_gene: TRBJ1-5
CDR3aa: CASSLEGQRDQPQHF
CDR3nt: TGCGCCAGCAGCTTGGAGGGACAGAGGGATCAGCCCCAGCATTTT

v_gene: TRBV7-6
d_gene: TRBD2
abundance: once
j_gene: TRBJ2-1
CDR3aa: CASSPGTSSGEQFF
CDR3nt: TGTGCCAGCAGTCCCGGGACTAGCTCTGGTGAGCAGTTCTTC

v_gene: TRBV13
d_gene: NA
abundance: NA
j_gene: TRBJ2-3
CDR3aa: CASSSTGKGTTDTQYF
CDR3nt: TGTGCCAGCAGCTCTACAGGGAAGGGTACGACAGATACGCAGTATTTT

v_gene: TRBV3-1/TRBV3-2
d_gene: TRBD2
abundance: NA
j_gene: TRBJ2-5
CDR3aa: CASSQVAGGEETQYF
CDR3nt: TGTGCCAGCAGCCAAGTTGCGGGAGGAGAAGAGACCCAGTACTTC

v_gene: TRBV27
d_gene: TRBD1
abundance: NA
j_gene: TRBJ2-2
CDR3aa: CASSSGQATGELFF
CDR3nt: TGTGCCAGCAGTTCAGGACAGGCCACCGGGGAGCTGTTTTTT

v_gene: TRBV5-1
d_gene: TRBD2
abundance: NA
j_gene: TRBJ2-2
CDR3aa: CASSLSGGGTGELFF
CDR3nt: TGCGCCAGCAGCTTGAGCGGGGGGGGCACCGGGGAGCTGTTTTTT

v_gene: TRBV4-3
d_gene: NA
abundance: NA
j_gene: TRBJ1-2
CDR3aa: CASSERQERFYGYTF
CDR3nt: TGCGCCAGCAGCGAACGGCAGGAACGATTCTATGGCTACACCTTC

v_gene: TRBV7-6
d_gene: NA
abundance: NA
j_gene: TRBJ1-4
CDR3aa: CASSLGAGFEKLFF
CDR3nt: TGTGCCAGCAGCTTAGGGGCAGGGTTTGAAAAACTGTTTTTT

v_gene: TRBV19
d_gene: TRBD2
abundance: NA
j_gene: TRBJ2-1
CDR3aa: CASSMTSGPAGWSYNEQFF
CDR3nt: TGTGCCAGTAGTATGACTAGCGGCCCCGCGGGCTGGTCCTACAATGAGCAGTTCTTC

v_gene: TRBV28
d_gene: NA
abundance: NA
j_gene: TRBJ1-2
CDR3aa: CASSFPGAGYGYTF
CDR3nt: TGTGCCAGCAGTTTCCCAGGGGCGGGCTATGGCTACACCTTC

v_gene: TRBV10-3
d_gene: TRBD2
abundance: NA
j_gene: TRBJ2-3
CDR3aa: CAIGTSSTGDTQYF
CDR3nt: TGTGCCATTGGGACTAGCTCGACCGGAGATACGCAGTATTTT

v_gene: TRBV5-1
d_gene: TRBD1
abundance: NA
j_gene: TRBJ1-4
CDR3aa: CASSLPGQANEKLFF
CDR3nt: TGCGCCAGCAGCTTGCCGGGACAGGCTAATGAAAAACTGTTTTTT

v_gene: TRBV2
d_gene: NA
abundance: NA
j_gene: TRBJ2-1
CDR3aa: CASSMRGTYDNEQFF
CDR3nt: TGTGCCAGCAGCATGAGGGGGACGTACGACAATGAGCAGTTCTTC

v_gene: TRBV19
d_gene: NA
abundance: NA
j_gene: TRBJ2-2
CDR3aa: CASRDYTGELFF
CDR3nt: TGTGCCAGTCGGGACTACACCGGGGAGCTGTTTTTT

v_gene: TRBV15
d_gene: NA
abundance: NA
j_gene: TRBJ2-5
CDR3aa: CATSILRGGQETQYF
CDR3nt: TGTGCCACCAGCATCTTAAGGGGCGGACAAGAGACCCAGTACTTC

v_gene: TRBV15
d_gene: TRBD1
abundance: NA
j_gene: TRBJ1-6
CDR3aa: CATSRPNRGRRSPLHF
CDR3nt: TGTGCCACCAGCAGACCAAACAGGGGGAGACGGTCACCCCTCCACTTT

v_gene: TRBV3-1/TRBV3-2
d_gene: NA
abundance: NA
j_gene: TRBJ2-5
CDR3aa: CASSQGGYDGTQYF
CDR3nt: TGTGCCAGCAGCCAAGGGGGCTATGATGGGACCCAGTACTTC

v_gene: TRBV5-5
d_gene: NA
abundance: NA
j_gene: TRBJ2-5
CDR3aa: CASSMELGGVGMNQETQYF
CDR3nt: TGTGCCAGCAGCATGGAACTAGGAGGCGTCGGAATGAACCAAGAGACCCAGTACTTC

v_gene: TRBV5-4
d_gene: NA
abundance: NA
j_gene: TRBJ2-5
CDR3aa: CASSLGLQGSKETQYF
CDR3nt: TGTGCCAGCAGCTTGGGGCTACAGGGCTCAAAAGAGACCCAGTACTTC

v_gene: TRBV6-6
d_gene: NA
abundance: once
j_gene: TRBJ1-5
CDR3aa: CASSRGGRNQPQHF
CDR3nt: TGTGCCAGCAGTCGGGGGGGGCGCAATCAGCCCCAGCATTTT

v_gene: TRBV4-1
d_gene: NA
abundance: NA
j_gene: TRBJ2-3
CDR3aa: CATRDPSVDTQYF
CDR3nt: TGCGCCACCCGGGATCCGTCCGTGGATACGCAGTATTTT

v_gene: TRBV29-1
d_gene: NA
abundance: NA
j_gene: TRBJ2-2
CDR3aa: CSVEQGRNTGELFF
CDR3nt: TGCAGCGTTGAGCAGGGCAGGAACACCGGGGAGCTGTTTTTT

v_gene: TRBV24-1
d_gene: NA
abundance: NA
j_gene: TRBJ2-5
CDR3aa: CATSDLQFSGEQETQYF
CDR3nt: TGTGCCACCAGTGATTTGCAATTCTCAGGGGAGCAAGAGACCCAGTACTTC

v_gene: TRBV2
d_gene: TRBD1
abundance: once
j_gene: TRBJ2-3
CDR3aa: CASTDRATTDTQYF
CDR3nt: TGTGCCAGCACCGACAGGGCTACTACAGATACGCAGTATTTT

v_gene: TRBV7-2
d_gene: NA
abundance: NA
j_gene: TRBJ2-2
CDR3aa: CASNRAGGELFF
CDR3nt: TGTGCCAGCAACAGGGCTGGGGGGGAGCTGTTTTTT

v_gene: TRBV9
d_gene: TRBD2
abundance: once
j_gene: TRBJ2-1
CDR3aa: CASSVGGTSGDEQFF
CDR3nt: TGTGCCAGCAGCGTAGGGGGGACTAGCGGGGATGAGCAGTTCTTC

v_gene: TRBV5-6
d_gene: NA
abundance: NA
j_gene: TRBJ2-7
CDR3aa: CASSLVLSSYEQYF
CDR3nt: TGTGCCAGCAGCTTGGTTCTGTCTTCCTACGAGCAGTACTTC

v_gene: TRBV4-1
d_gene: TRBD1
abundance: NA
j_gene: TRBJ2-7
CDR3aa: CASSEGQGGYEQYF
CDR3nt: TGCGCCAGCAGCGAAGGACAGGGCGGGTACGAGCAGTACTTC

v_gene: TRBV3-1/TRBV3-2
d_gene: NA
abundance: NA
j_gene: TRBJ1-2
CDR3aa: CASSLLTGNYGYTF
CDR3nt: TGTGCCAGCAGCCTACTGACGGGAAACTATGGCTACACCTTC

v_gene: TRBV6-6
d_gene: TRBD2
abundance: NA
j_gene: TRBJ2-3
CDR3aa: CASTPGGRQDRDTQYF
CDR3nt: TGTGCCAGCACCCCGGGGGGGAGGCAAGATCGAGATACGCAGTATTTT

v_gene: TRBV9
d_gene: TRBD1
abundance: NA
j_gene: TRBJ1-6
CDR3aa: CASSVGQGGWGSPLHF
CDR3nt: TGTGCCAGCAGCGTGGGTCAGGGGGGATGGGGTTCACCCCTCCACTTT

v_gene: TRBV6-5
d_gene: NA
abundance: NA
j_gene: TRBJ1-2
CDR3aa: CASSYSGGGPGGYTF
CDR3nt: TGTGCCAGCAGTTACTCTGGCGGGGGGCCGGGTGGCTACACCTTC

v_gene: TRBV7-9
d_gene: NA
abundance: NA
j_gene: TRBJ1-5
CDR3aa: CASSFGDQPQHF
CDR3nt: TGTGCCAGCAGCTTCGGGGATCAGCCCCAGCATTTT